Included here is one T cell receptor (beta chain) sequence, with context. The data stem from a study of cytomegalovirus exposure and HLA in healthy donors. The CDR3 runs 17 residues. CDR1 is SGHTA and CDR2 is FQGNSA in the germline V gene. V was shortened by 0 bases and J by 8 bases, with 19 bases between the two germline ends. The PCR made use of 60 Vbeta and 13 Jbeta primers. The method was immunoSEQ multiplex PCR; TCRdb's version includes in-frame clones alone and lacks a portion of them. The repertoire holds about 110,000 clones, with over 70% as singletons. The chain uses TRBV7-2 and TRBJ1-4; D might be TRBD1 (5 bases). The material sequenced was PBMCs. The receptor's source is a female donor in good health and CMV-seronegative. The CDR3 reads CASSLAGTAAKGEKLFF. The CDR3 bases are TGTGCCAGCAGCTTAGCCGGAACGGCCGCCAAGGGGGAAAAACTGTTTTTT.